This T cell receptor beta chain stems from a study of T cells in Graves' hyperthyroidism and ophthalmopathy. The investigators amplified TCR beta CDR3 regions from RNA transcripts. HTBI primers were employed in a first-round RT-PCR of the TCR CDR3. TCRdb re-called the multiplex PCR reads through MiXCR, storing one row per CDR3 protein. The sample holds some 460,000 distinct CDR3 sequences, less than 20% seen once. Regarding the study as a whole: The model anticipated ophthalmopathy a median around six months pre-onset. Appearing also in blood were most of the thyroid clonotypes expanded above 0.001.

This clonotype was seen ten or more times. Its antigen is not identified. The CDR3 totals 12 residues. In germline, CDR1 is SGHVS, CDR2 FNYEAQ. The ends were cut back, 4 bases at V and 3 bases at J, with 7 bases in the middle. The study defined stable Graves' hyperthyroidism as no ophthalmopathy progression within 18 months. Participants, patients aged 18 to 65, had newly diagnosed hyperthyroidism with a duration under 2 months. The receptor was isolated from a woman aged 18-29 years with Graves' hyperthyroidism. This chain connects TRBV7-6 to TRBJ2-7; D gene ambiguous. The sequencing sample was made of blood. CDR3 residues: CASSSHDYEQYF. The CDR3 DNA follows: TGTGCCAGCAGCTCCCACGACTACGAGCAGTACTTC.